These T cell receptor beta chains were read from a single sample in a study of T cells in narcolepsy. Here immunoSEQ multiplex PCR was the method, and the copy in TCRdb shows in-frame clones only, minus some. The sample contains around 35,000 clones, 90% of which appear only once. Specimen: CD45RA- memory CD4+ T cells from PBMCs. Every receptor here comes from a human donor with narcolepsy. Each CDR3 is given with its conserved first and last residue. D genes are given only for firm matches. Not all rows give a size; the values are once, few, many and, for expanded clones, a class.

CDR3 protein	CDR3 DNA	J gene	clone size	V gene	D gene
CASRSGRVREQYF	TGTGCCAGCAGGTCGGGCCGGGTCCGGGAGCAGTACTTC	TRBJ2-7	NA	TRBV6-1	NA
CASSINAHSYEQYF	TGCGCCAGCAGTATTAACGCACACTCCTACGAGCAGTACTTC	TRBJ2-7	NA	TRBV5-1	NA
CASSDSGGGQPQHF	TGTGCCAGCAGTGATTCGGGGGGCGGTCAGCCCCAGCATTTT	TRBJ1-5	NA	TRBV2	NA
CASSLEGLGAATQYF	TGTGCCAGCAGTTTAGAGGGGCTGGGGGCCGCCACTCAGTACTTC	TRBJ2-4	NA	TRBV28	NA
CASNPGSGKLFF	TGTGCCAGTAACCCCGGGTCGGGAAAACTGTTTTTT	TRBJ1-4	NA	TRBV2	NA
CASGVTSGSPGEQYF	TGTGCCAGCGGGGTTACTAGCGGGTCTCCCGGGGAGCAGTACTTC	TRBJ2-7	NA	TRBV6-1	TRBD2
CSVADGILGNQPQHF	TGCAGCGTTGCGGACGGGATTCTCGGGAATCAGCCCCAGCATTTT	TRBJ1-5	once	TRBV29-1	NA
CASSLERGGGLYEQYF	TGTGCCAGCAGCTTAGAACGGGGCGGGGGGCTCTACGAGCAGTACTTC	TRBJ2-7	few	TRBV11-2	TRBD2
CASSLRGASHEQFF	TGTGCCAGCAGCTTAAGGGGGGCTTCCCATGAGCAGTTCTTC	TRBJ2-1	NA	TRBV7-6	NA
CASSFGFPYNSPLHF	TGTGCCAGCAGTTTCGGGTTTCCCTATAATTCACCCCTCCACTTT	TRBJ1-6	NA	TRBV6-4	NA
CASSLPTAPSYEQYF	TGTGCCAGCAGCCTCCCAACTGCACCCTCCTACGAGCAGTACTTC	TRBJ2-7	NA	TRBV28	NA
CAWSVGLSGGPDTQYF	TGTGCCTGGAGTGTAGGTCTAAGCGGGGGGCCCGATACGCAGTATTTT	TRBJ2-3	NA	TRBV30	TRBD2
CASRYRGPHTEAFF	TGTGCCAGCAGATACAGGGGGCCTCACACTGAAGCTTTCTTT	TRBJ1-1	few	TRBV27	TRBD1
CASAPFRGSGNTIYF	TGTGCCAGCGCCCCCTTCAGGGGGTCTGGAAACACCATATATTTT	TRBJ1-3	NA	TRBV9	TRBD1
CASSPPLTNYGYTF	TGTGCCAGCAGTCCCCCGCTGACTAACTATGGCTACACCTTC	TRBJ1-2	NA	TRBV28	NA
CASTLQPRGRGEAFF	TGTGCCAGCACACTACAACCCAGGGGGCGCGGTGAAGCTTTCTTT	TRBJ1-1	NA	TRBV7-8	TRBD1
CASSITGGGETQYF	TGTGCCAGTAGTATAACTGGGGGAGGCGAAACCCAGTACTTC	TRBJ2-5	NA	TRBV19	NA
CAWSKGAGISTDTQYF	TGTGCCTGGAGTAAGGGGGCGGGGATCAGCACAGATACGCAGTATTTT	TRBJ2-3	NA	TRBV30	NA
CASSPEGSSYNEQFF	TGTGCCAGCAGCCCGGAGGGATCCTCCTACAATGAGCAGTTCTTC	TRBJ2-1	NA	TRBV7-2	NA
CASSQAQGTEAFF	TGCGCCAGCAGCCAAGCACAGGGCACTGAAGCTTTCTTT	TRBJ1-1	NA	TRBV4-3	NA
CASSSSGPGETQYF	TGTGCCAGCAGCTCCTCGGGACCTGGGGAGACCCAGTACTTC	TRBJ2-5	NA	TRBV7-2	NA
CASSSGFLDQPQHF	TGTGCCAGCAGCTCGGGGTTTCTTGATCAGCCCCAGCATTTT	TRBJ1-5	NA	TRBV27	NA
CASSIEAAYEQYF	TGTGCCAGTAGTATAGAGGCAGCCTACGAGCAGTACTTC	TRBJ2-7	NA	TRBV19	NA
CASSALPVADTQYF	TGCGCCAGCAGTGCGCTCCCCGTAGCAGATACGCAGTATTTT	TRBJ2-3	once	TRBV10-1	NA
CASSPLAGGSKNIQYF	TGCGCCAGCAGCCCACTAGCGGGAGGCTCAAAAAACATTCAGTACTTC	TRBJ2-4	NA	TRBV5-1	TRBD2
CASSQGAEKETQYF	TGTGCCAGCAGTCAGGGGGCGGAGAAGGAGACCCAGTACTTC	TRBJ2-5	NA	TRBV28	TRBD1
CAGSPLGQGVYGYTF	TGTGCCGGTAGCCCTCTCGGACAGGGTGTCTATGGCTACACCTTC	TRBJ1-2	once	TRBV2	TRBD1
CASSESGVTELEAFF	TGTGCCAGCAGTGAATCCGGCGTTACAGAACTTGAAGCTTTCTTT	TRBJ1-1	once	TRBV25-1	NA
CASSSGDHSGNTIYF	TGTGCCAGCTCCTCAGGGGACCACTCTGGAAACACCATATATTTT	TRBJ1-3	NA	TRBV7-9	NA
CASRPAGFGETQYF	TGTGCCAGCAGGCCAGCAGGATTCGGAGAGACCCAGTACTTC	TRBJ2-5	NA	TRBV6-1	NA
CASSSQGYEQYF	TGTGCCAGCAGCTCACAGGGGTACGAGCAGTACTTC	TRBJ2-7	NA	TRBV7-3	TRBD1
CASSSGQNNFYEQYF	TGTGCCAGCAGCTCGGGACAGAATAATTTTTACGAGCAGTACTTC	TRBJ2-7	NA	TRBV5-4	TRBD1
CASSREGVEAFF	TGCGCCAGCAGTCGGGAGGGGGTTGAAGCTTTCTTT	TRBJ1-1	NA	TRBV5-1	NA
CAWRAGGAGLAGSRFYEQYF	TGTGCCTGGAGGGCAGGGGGAGCGGGACTAGCGGGTTCCCGCTTCTACGAGCAGTACTTC	TRBJ2-7	NA	TRBV30	TRBD2
CASSVHTSYGYTF	TGTGCCAGCAGTGTTCACACTAGCTATGGCTACACCTTC	TRBJ1-2	NA	TRBV6-1	NA
CASSLLAGLPTDTQYF	TGTGCCAGCAGTTTACTAGCGGGACTACCCACAGATACGCAGTATTTT	TRBJ2-3	once	TRBV6-5	TRBD2
CASDLPWGWNEKLFF	TGTGCTAGTGACCTCCCGTGGGGTTGGAATGAAAAACTGTTTTTT	TRBJ1-4	NA	TRBV12-5	NA
CASSTLGYYTDTQYF	TGTGCCAGCAGTACCCTTGGGTACTACACAGATACGCAGTATTTT	TRBJ2-3	NA	TRBV6-5	NA